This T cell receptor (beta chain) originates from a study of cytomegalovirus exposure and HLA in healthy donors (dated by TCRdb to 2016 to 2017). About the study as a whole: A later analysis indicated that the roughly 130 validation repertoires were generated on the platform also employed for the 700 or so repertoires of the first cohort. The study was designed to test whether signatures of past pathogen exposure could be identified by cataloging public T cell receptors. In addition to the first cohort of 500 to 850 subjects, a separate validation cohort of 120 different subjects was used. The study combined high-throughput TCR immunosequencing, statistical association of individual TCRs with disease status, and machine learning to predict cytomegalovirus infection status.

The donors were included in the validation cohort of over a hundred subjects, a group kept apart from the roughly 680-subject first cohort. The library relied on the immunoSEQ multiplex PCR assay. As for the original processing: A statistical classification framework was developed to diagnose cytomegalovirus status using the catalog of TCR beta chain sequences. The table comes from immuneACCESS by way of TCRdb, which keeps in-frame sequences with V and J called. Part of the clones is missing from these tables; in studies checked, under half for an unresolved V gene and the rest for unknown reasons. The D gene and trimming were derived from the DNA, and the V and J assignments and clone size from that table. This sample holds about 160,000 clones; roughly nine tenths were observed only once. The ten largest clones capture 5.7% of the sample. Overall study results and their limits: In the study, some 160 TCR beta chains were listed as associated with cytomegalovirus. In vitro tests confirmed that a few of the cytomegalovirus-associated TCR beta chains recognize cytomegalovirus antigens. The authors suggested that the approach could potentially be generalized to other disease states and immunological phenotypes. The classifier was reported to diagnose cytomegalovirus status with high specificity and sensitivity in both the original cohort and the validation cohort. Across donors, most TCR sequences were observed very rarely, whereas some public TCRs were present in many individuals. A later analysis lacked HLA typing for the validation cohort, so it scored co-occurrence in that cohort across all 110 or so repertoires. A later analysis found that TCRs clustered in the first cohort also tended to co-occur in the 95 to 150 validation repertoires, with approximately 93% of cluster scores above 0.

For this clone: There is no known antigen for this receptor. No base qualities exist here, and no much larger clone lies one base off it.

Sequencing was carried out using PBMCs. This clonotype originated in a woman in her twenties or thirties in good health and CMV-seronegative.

CDR3 protein: CASSPVGGDYNEQFF. The nucleotides are TGCGCCAGCAGCCCGGTGGGCGGGGACTACAATGAGCAGTTCTTC. The rearranged chain carries TRBV5-1 and TRBJ2-1; TRBD2 could be the D gene, as 6 bases match. Cut back by 4 bases and 3 bases, the V and J ends lie 14 bases apart. The cysteine opens and the phenylalanine closes a CDR3 of 15 amino acids. Only the CDR3 DNA is retained, 45 bases long and in frame from the first base. CDR1 and CDR2 (SGHRS, YFSETQ) derive from the germline V gene.